The 9 T cell receptor beta chains given below trace back to one sample, sequenced in a study of cytomegalovirus exposure and HLA in healthy donors. The PCR was carried out with 60 Vbeta primers and 13 Jbeta primers. Using immunoSEQ multiplex PCR, the repertoire was profiled, and TCRdb retains in-frame clones only, with some absent. The table has under 130,000 clones, over 60% seen once; the top ten hold about 7.5%. Input material: PBMCs. The receptors stem from a middle-aged man in good health and CMV-seropositive.

Comment on this clone: At one end, the junction sequence differs from germline, possibly due to a read error. V and J are TRBV7-9 and TRBJ2-5; TRBD1 matches at 10 bases. CDR3 length: 16 amino acids. Germline V gives CDR1 SEHNR, CDR2 FQNEAQ (reference sequence). In nucleotides, the CDR3 is TGTTCCAGCAGCTTATTTGGGACAGGGGTTGTAGAGACCCAGTACTTC. Its protein is CSSSLFGTGVVETQYF.

The chain employs TRBV19 and TRBJ2-3; 9 bases line up with TRBD1. V gave up 5 bases and J gave up 1 base; unmatched junction bases: 7. The CDR3 sequence is 16 residues long. Germline CDR1 reads LNHDA; CDR2 reads SQIVND (reference sequence). The CDR3 nucleotides read TGTGCCAGTAGTCGACGGACAGGGGAGGGCACAGATACGCAGTATTTT. Translating gives CASSRRTGEGTDTQYF.

The rearrangement joins TRBV7-2 to TRBJ1-2; the match to TRBD1 covers 7 bases. The V gene end was trimmed by 4 bases and the J gene end by 4 bases; junction bases not matched to a gene: 6. Germline loops: CDR1 SGHTA, CDR2 FQGNSA. This CDR3 spans 14 amino acids. The CDR3 DNA follows: TGTGCCAGCAGCTCCCAACAGGGGAGCTATGGCTACACCTTC. This encodes CASSSQQGSYGYTF.

The rearrangement joins TRBV28 to TRBJ1-4; 8 bases match TRBD1. The CDR3 consists of 14 residues. Germline-derived CDR1 and CDR2 are MDHEN and SYDVKM. The J segment lost 8 bases and the V segment lost 4 bases, leaving 6 bases of the junction unmatched. The CDR3 reads CASSSPTGAEKLFF. The CDR3 DNA reads as TGTGCCAGCAGTTCGCCGACAGGGGCGGAAAAACTGTTTTTT.

This clone showed up just a few times. J is TRBJ2-7 and V is TRBV18; no clear D gene. There are 13 residues in the CDR3. Deletions cut 4 bases from V and 0 bases from J, with 7 bases between. Germline V CDR1 and CDR2: KGHSH, LQKENI. This CDR3 is CASSLESSYEQYF. In DNA form, the CDR3 reads TGTGCCAGCTCACTAGAGAGCTCCTACGAGCAGTACTTC.

In DNA, the CDR3 is TGTGCCAGCAGCCACGGACTATCTTACCAAGAGACCCAGTACTTC. Translation gives CASSHGLSYQETQYF. This rearrangement joins TRBV11-1 to TRBJ2-5; possible D gene TRBD2, 6 bases. V shed 5 bases and J shed 0 bases, with 13 bases lying between them. The CDR3 spans 15 residues. The V gene's germline CDR1 is SGHAT and CDR2 FQDESV (reference sequence).

V gene TRBV27 combines with J gene TRBJ2-3; D gene unclear. Germline V gene sequence: CDR1 MNHEY, CDR2 SMNVEV (reference sequence). The length of the CDR3 is 14 residues. Between the trimmed V and J ends, which lost 7 bases and 2 bases, there was a span of 13 bases. CDR3 amino acids: CASTQRRNTDTQYF. The CDR3, as DNA: TGTGCCAGCACCCAGAGGCGGAACACAGATACGCAGTATTTT.

J is TRBJ2-7 and V is TRBV28; 9 nucleotides match TRBD2. Germline-derived CDR1 and CDR2 are MDHEN and SYDVKM. The CDR3 is made up of 21 amino acids. The V and J ends lost 6 bases and 0 bases, in that order; junction bases with no gene match: 24. The CDR3 nucleotides read TGTGCCAGCAGGGGGGACTTTAGCGGGAGATTTTTGGAACCTAGCTCCTACGAGCAGTACTTC. Its protein product is CASRGDFSGRFLEPSSYEQYF.

This clone was observed once. The CDR3: CAWSTVLGGETQYF. The DNA for the CDR3 is TGTGCCTGGAGTACCGTATTGGGCGGGGAGACCCAGTACTTC. The gene calls are TRBV30 and TRBJ2-5; D may be TRBD2 (5 bases). V was shortened by 2 bases and J by 5 bases, with 15 bases between the two germline ends. Germline V CDR1 and CDR2: GTSNPN, SVGIG (reference sequence). This CDR3 spans 14 amino acids.